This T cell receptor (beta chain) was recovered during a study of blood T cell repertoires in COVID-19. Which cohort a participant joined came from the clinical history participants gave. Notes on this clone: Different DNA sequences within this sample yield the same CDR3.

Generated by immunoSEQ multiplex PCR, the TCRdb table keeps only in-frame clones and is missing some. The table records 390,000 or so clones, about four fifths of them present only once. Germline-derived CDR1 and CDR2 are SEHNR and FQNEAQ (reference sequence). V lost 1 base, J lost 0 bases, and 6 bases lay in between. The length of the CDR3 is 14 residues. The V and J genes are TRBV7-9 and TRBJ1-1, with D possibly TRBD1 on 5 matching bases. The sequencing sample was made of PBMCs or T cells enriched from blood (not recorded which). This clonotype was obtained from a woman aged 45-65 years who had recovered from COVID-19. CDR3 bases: TGTGCCAGCAGCTTAGGGGGGGTGAACACTGAAGCTTTCTTT. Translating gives CASSLGGVNTEAFF.